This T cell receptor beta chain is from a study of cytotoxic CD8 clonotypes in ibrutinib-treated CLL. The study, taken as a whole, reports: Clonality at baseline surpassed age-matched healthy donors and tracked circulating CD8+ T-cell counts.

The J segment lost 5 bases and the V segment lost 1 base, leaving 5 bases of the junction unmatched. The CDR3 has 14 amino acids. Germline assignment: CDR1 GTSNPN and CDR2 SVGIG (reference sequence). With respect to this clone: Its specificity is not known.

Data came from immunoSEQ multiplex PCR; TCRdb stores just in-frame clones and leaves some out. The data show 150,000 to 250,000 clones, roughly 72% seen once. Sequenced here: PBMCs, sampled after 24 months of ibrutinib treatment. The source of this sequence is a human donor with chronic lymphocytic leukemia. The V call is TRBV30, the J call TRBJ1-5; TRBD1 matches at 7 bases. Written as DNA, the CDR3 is TGTGCCTGGAGTGGGGACAGCATCCATCAGCCCCAGCATTTT. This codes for CAWSGDSIHQPQHF.